This is a list of T cell receptor beta chains from one sample in a study of blood T cells in healthy people across ages. In TCRdb, the 5' RACE reads were re-called with MiXCR into one record per CDR3 protein. Found here are about 1,400,000 distinct CDR3 sequences, roughly 40% of them singletons; the top ten hold roughly 8.2%. Material: blood. These receptors all stem from a woman younger than 35 in good health. The CDR3 runs from the conserved cysteine through the conserved F or W. Fields, in order: V gene, D gene, J gene, clone size, CDR3 protein, CDR3 DNA. The D gene is left open where the match is weak. Clone size is stated in some rows and not others, as once, few, many or a class when expanded.

V: TRBV2
D: TRBD1
J: TRBJ2-6
size: -
CDR3: CASRRDRVTGANVLTF
DNA: TGTGCCAGCAGGAGGGACAGGGTAACCGGGGCCAACGTCCTGACTTTC

V: TRBV7-2
D: TRBD2
J: TRBJ2-7
size: -
CDR3: CASSLGLSGSVYEQYF
DNA: TGTGCCAGCAGCTTAGGTCTTAGCGGGAGCGTTTACGAGCAGTACTTC

V: TRBV5-4
D: TRBD1
J: TRBJ1-6
size: -
CDR3: CASSLAANRGNSPLHF
DNA: TGTGCCAGCAGCTTGGCCGCGAACAGGGGAAATTCACCCCTCCACTTT

V: TRBV27
D: -
J: TRBJ2-7
size: -
CDR3: CASSNTAYEQYF
DNA: TGTGCCAGCAGCAACACAGCCTACGAGCAGTACTTC

V: TRBV27
D: -
J: TRBJ2-7
size: -
CDR3: CASSLTEESYEQYF
DNA: TGTGCCAGCAGTTTAACAGAGGAAAGCTACGAGCAGTACTTC

V: TRBV2
D: -
J: TRBJ2-7
size: -
CDR3: CASSDSTRYF
DNA: TGTGCCAGCAGTGACTCTACCCGGTACTTC

V: TRBV2
D: -
J: TRBJ2-5
size: -
CDR3: CASRGRAETQYF
DNA: TGTGCCAGCAGGGGCAGGGCGGAGACCCAGTACTTC

V: TRBV20-1
D: TRBD2
J: TRBJ2-7
size: -
CDR3: CSARLAGVSSYNEQYF
DNA: TGCAGTGCTAGACTAGCGGGGGTTAGCTCCTACAATGAGCAGTACTTC

V: TRBV20-1
D: -
J: TRBJ2-7
size: -
CDR3: CSASFAGLDEQYF
DNA: TGCAGTGCTAGTTTCGCAGGGTTGGACGAGCAGTACTTC

V: TRBV5-1
D: TRBD1
J: TRBJ1-2
size: few
CDR3: CASSDGQAGYGYTF
DNA: TGCGCCAGCAGCGATGGACAGGCGGGGTATGGCTACACCTTC

V: TRBV7-2
D: -
J: TRBJ2-5
size: few
CDR3: CASSLVVDPYQETQYF
DNA: TGTGCCAGCAGCTTAGTAGTGGACCCTTACCAAGAGACCCAGTACTTC

V: TRBV12-3/TRBV12-4
D: -
J: TRBJ2-7
size: few
CDR3: CASSFGLPYEQYF
DNA: TGTGCCAGCAGTTTCGGTTTGCCCTACGAGCAGTACTTC

V: TRBV6-1
D: -
J: TRBJ1-6
size: -
CDR3: CASSGPNSPLHF
DNA: TGTGCCAGCAGTGGGCCTAATTCACCCCTCCACTTT

V: TRBV6-1
D: -
J: TRBJ2-7
size: few
CDR3: CATWVRGEQYF
DNA: TGTGCCACCTGGGTTCGCGGCGAGCAGTACTTC

V: TRBV27
D: -
J: TRBJ2-3
size: -
CDR3: CASSLTGGDKYF
DNA: TGTGCCAGCAGTTTGACTGGCGGGGACAAGTATTTT

V: TRBV6-1
D: -
J: TRBJ2-7
size: few
CDR3: CASTDLSTYEQYF
DNA: TGTGCCAGCACGGACCTGTCTACCTACGAGCAGTACTTC

V: TRBV6-1
D: -
J: TRBJ1-1
size: few
CDR3: CASWRRAEAFF
DNA: TGTGCCAGCTGGAGAAGGGCTGAAGCTTTCTTT

V: TRBV27
D: -
J: TRBJ2-5
size: -
CDR3: CASSYIGETRYF
DNA: TGTGCCAGCAGTTACATCGGAGAGACCCGGTACTTC

V: TRBV7-2
D: -
J: TRBJ2-6
size: -
CDR3: CASRATGIGANVLTF
DNA: TGTGCCAGCAGAGCCACAGGGATTGGGGCCAACGTCCTGACTTTC

V: TRBV29-1
D: TRBD2
J: TRBJ2-3
size: few
CDR3: CSAPPGLVGADTQYF
DNA: TGCAGCGCACCCCCGGGACTAGTAGGTGCAGATACGCAGTATTTT

V: TRBV27
D: TRBD2
J: TRBJ2-1
size: few
CDR3: CASSLLAGLQSSYNEQFF
DNA: TGTGCCAGCAGTTTACTAGCGGGGCTCCAAAGCTCCTACAATGAGCAGTTCTTC

V: TRBV5-1
D: TRBD2
J: TRBJ2-7
size: -
CDR3: CASSPGLAGVGRWNNEQYF
DNA: TGCGCCAGCAGCCCGGGACTAGCGGGAGTCGGTAGGTGGAACAATGAGCAGTACTTC

V: TRBV7-9
D: TRBD1
J: TRBJ1-2
size: few
CDR3: CASSLEDREPVYYGYTF
DNA: TGTGCCAGCAGCTTAGAGGACAGGGAGCCCGTTTACTATGGCTACACCTTC

V: TRBV4-2
D: TRBD2
J: TRBJ2-4
size: few
CDR3: CASRGGAAKNIQYF
DNA: TGTGCCAGCCGCGGGGGGGCGGCCAAAAACATTCAGTACTTC

V: TRBV5-1
D: TRBD2
J: TRBJ2-2
size: -
CDR3: CASSLSPGTSDTGELFF
DNA: TGCGCCAGCAGCTTGTCCCCAGGGACTAGCGACACCGGGGAGCTGTTTTTT

V: TRBV5-1
D: TRBD1
J: TRBJ2-2
size: -
CDR3: CASRTGTGGVLAGELFF
DNA: TGCGCCAGCAGAACCGGGACAGGGGGCGTCTTGGCCGGGGAGCTGTTTTTT

V: TRBV4-1
D: -
J: TRBJ1-4
size: once
CDR3: CASSPTTGNEKLFF
DNA: TGCGCCAGCAGCCCCACCACGGGCAATGAAAAACTGTTTTTT

V: TRBV29-1
D: -
J: TRBJ2-7
size: -
CDR3: CSVGGYNEQYF
DNA: TGCAGCGTTGGGGGGTACAATGAGCAGTACTTC

V: TRBV4-1
D: -
J: TRBJ2-7
size: -
CDR3: CASSDITEQYF
DNA: TGCGCCAGCAGTGATATCACCGAGCAGTACTTC

V: TRBV6-5
D: -
J: TRBJ2-6
size: -
CDR3: CASSSRPSGANVLTF
DNA: TGTGCCAGCAGTTCCCGTCCCTCTGGGGCCAACGTCCTGACTTTC

V: TRBV7-2
D: -
J: TRBJ2-1
size: few
CDR3: CASSLESGAGNEQFF
DNA: TGTGCCAGCAGCTTAGAGAGCGGAGCCGGGAATGAGCAGTTCTTC

V: TRBV12-3/TRBV12-4
D: -
J: TRBJ2-2
size: many
CDR3: CASSRSGELFF
DNA: TGTGCCAGCAGTCGGTCCGGGGAGCTGTTTTTT

V: TRBV4-2
D: TRBD1
J: TRBJ2-7
size: -
CDR3: CASSLRTGSTYEQYF
DNA: TGTGCCAGCAGCCTCCGGACAGGTTCTACCTACGAGCAGTACTTC

V: TRBV27
D: -
J: TRBJ2-1
size: -
CDR3: CASSFPYSSDEQFF
DNA: TGTGCCAGCAGTTTCCCTTACAGCTCCGACGAGCAGTTCTTC

V: TRBV20-1
D: TRBD2
J: TRBJ2-2
size: -
CDR3: CSARDVGAGLTGELFF
DNA: TGCAGTGCTAGAGATGTGGGAGCGGGGCTCACCGGGGAGCTGTTTTTT

V: TRBV7-3
D: TRBD2
J: TRBJ2-5
size: -
CDR3: CASSLPTSGGAETQYF
DNA: TGTGCCAGCAGCCTCCCGACTAGCGGGGGGGCCGAGACCCAGTACTTC

V: TRBV6-1
D: TRBD2
J: TRBJ2-3
size: -
CDR3: CASSGGLAVTQYF
DNA: TGTGCCAGCAGTGGAGGACTAGCGGTTACGCAGTATTTT

V: TRBV5-1
D: TRBD1
J: TRBJ2-1
size: few
CDR3: CASSGGTGVDEQFF
DNA: TGCGCCAGCAGCGGCGGGACAGGGGTAGACGAGCAGTTCTTC

V: TRBV5-1
D: -
J: TRBJ2-5
size: many
CDR3: CASSLGTLSQETQYF
DNA: TGCGCCAGCAGCTTGGGGACTCTCAGTCAAGAGACCCAGTACTTC

V: TRBV7-9
D: TRBD1
J: TRBJ2-7
size: -
CDR3: CASSLDLGQGGIQYF
DNA: TGTGCCAGCAGCTTAGATCTCGGACAGGGGGGAATTCAGTACTTC

V: TRBV9
D: -
J: TRBJ2-5
size: few
CDR3: CASSVSPKGETQYF
DNA: TGTGCCAGCAGCGTATCTCCTAAAGGGGAGACCCAGTACTTC

V: TRBV13
D: TRBD2
J: TRBJ2-5
size: few
CDR3: CASSSLAGVVETQYF
DNA: TGTGCCAGCAGCTCCCTAGCGGGGGTGGTAGAGACCCAGTACTTC

V: TRBV5-6
D: TRBD1
J: TRBJ1-4
size: -
CDR3: CASSLNRGRNEKLFF
DNA: TGTGCCAGCAGCCTAAACAGGGGGCGGAATGAAAAACTGTTTTTT

V: TRBV29-1
D: TRBD2
J: TRBJ2-3
size: -
CDR3: CSGNSGGPDTQYF
DNA: TGCAGCGGCAACAGCGGGGGACCAGATACGCAGTATTTT

V: TRBV11-2
D: TRBD1
J: TRBJ2-7
size: -
CDR3: CASSLEGTGLKRQQYF
DNA: TGTGCCAGCAGCTTAGAAGGGACAGGGTTGAAACGGCAGCAGTACTTC

V: TRBV6-1
D: TRBD1
J: TRBJ1-2
size: few
CDR3: CASSDQGVYGYTF
DNA: TGTGCCAGCAGTGACCAGGGGGTGTATGGCTACACCTTC

V: TRBV20-1
D: TRBD2
J: TRBJ2-5
size: -
CDR3: CSAPKPGLAGREQYF
DNA: TGCAGTGCTCCTAAACCGGGACTAGCGGGAAGGGAGCAGTACTTC

V: TRBV15
D: -
J: TRBJ2-7
size: -
CDR3: CATSSDGSPSYEQYF
DNA: TGTGCCACCAGCTCCGACGGCTCCCCATCCTACGAGCAGTACTTC

V: TRBV5-1
D: TRBD2
J: TRBJ2-1
size: -
CDR3: CAPRLRLAEYNEQFF
DNA: TGCGCCCCCCGCCTAAGACTAGCGGAGTACAATGAGCAGTTCTTC

V: TRBV29-1
D: -
J: TRBJ1-2
size: -
CDR3: CSVYRDTNYGYTF
DNA: TGCAGCGTCTACCGGGACACAAACTATGGCTACACCTTC

V: TRBV30
D: TRBD2
J: TRBJ2-3
size: -
CDR3: CAWSVPLAGGGVNTQYF
DNA: TGTGCCTGGAGTGTCCCACTAGCGGGAGGGGGGGTGAATACGCAGTATTTT

V: TRBV12-3/TRBV12-4
D: -
J: TRBJ2-1
size: once
CDR3: CASSGGRGSSRRNEQFF
DNA: TGTGCCAGCAGCGGGGGCCGGGGGAGCTCTAGAAGGAATGAGCAGTTCTTC

V: TRBV5-1
D: -
J: TRBJ2-1
size: -
CDR3: CASSFLLEQFF
DNA: TGCGCCAGCAGCTTCCTTTTGGAGCAGTTCTTC

V: TRBV6-1
D: -
J: TRBJ1-5
size: once
CDR3: CASSAAGTAQPQHF
DNA: TGTGCCAGCAGTGCGGCAGGGACGGCTCAGCCCCAGCATTTT

V: TRBV4-1
D: -
J: TRBJ2-5
size: -
CDR3: CASSQVPGETQYF
DNA: TGCGCCAGCAGCCAAGTCCCTGGGGAGACCCAGTACTTC

V: TRBV11-2
D: -
J: TRBJ1-1
size: few
CDR3: CASSSGRETNTEAFF
DNA: TGTGCCAGCAGCTCAGGACGGGAGACAAACACTGAAGCTTTCTTT

V: TRBV12-3/TRBV12-4
D: TRBD2
J: TRBJ2-3
size: few
CDR3: CASRARGTSYGTDTQYF
DNA: TGTGCCAGCAGGGCGAGGGGGACTAGCTATGGCACAGATACGCAGTATTTT